The 29 T cell receptor beta chains below come from one sample, sequenced in a study of blood T cell repertoires in COVID-19. The data were produced by immunoSEQ multiplex PCR, yet TCRdb's version contains in-frame clones alone and is incomplete. In the table there are some 290,000 clones, less than 90% of which are singletons. Source material: peripheral blood. Source of these receptors: a woman in her 30s with COVID-19, enrolled during active disease.

This clone has just one count. This sequence joins TRBV4-1 and TRBJ2-1, with 7 bases lining up with TRBD1. V lost 4 bases, J lost 0 bases, and 9 bases stayed unmatched. CDR1 is MGHRA and CDR2 is YSYEKL in the germline V gene. The CDR3 sequence is 17 residues long. CDR3 region: CASSPSKGASSYNEQFF. The DNA for the CDR3 is TGCGCCAGCAGCCCCTCAAAGGGGGCAAGCTCCTACAATGAGCAGTTCTTC.

The chain uses TRBV5-1 and TRBJ2-5; 9 positions match TRBD2. The CDR3 extends over 16 amino acids. The J segment lost 2 bases and the V segment lost 4 bases, leaving 9 bases of the junction unmatched. Germline loops: CDR1 SGHRS, CDR2 YFSETQ. This CDR3 is CASSRPGGGEQETQYF. CDR3 nucleotides: TGCGCCAGCAGCCGACCGGGCGGGGGGGAACAAGAGACCCAGTACTTC.

On this clone itself: Germline and junction disagree at one end, which may indicate a read error. The chain has TRBV7-8 and TRBJ2-5; a possible D gene is TRBD2 (6 bases). The CDR3 covers 20 residues. Germline assignment: CDR1 SGHVS and CDR2 FQNEAQ. This CDR3 is CASSLRGWASPTSGQGTQYF. The CDR3 DNA reads TGTGCCAGCAGCTTAAGAGGTTGGGCCTCCCCTACGAGCGGGCAAGGGACCCAGTACTTC.

The sample holds a few counts of this clone. V usage is TRBV5-4 and J usage is TRBJ2-5, with TRBD2 matching over 8 bases. J gave up 1 base and V 3 bases, and 14 bases lay outside the gene matches. This CDR3 has 18 residues. The V gene's germline CDR1 is SGHNT and CDR2 YYREEE (reference sequence). In DNA, the CDR3 is TGTGCCAGCAGCTCAGCGACTGGACTAGCTGGGGCCCAAGAGACCCAGTACTTC. Translation: CASSSATGLAGAQETQYF.

This clone was found a few times. The rearrangement links TRBV2 to TRBJ2-7; 8 bases agree with TRBD2. J was trimmed by 2 bases and V by 11 bases; bases with no gene match: 11. The CDR3 consists of 14 residues. CDR1 is SNHLY, CDR2 FYNNEI, per germline. As DNA, the CDR3 is TGTGCCGGCGCCTCTGCGGGGGGTACCTACGAGCAGTACTTC. Translation gives CAGASAGGTYEQYF.

The chain joins TRBV7-9 to TRBJ1-2, with 9 bases aligning to TRBD1. The CDR3 loop spans 14 amino acids. With V trimmed by 5 bases and J by 5 bases, 6 bases remained unmatched. Germline V gene data show CDR1 as SEHNR and CDR2 as FQNEAQ (reference sequence). The CDR3 loop is CASSRGQGSYGYTF. CDR3 nucleotides: TGTGCCAGCAGCCGAGGACAGGGGTCATATGGCTACACCTTC.

This sequence joins TRBV29-1 and TRBJ1-3, with D possibly being TRBD1 (6 bases). The CDR3 totals 13 residues. V dropped 6 bases and J dropped 7 bases, with 16 bases sitting between them. Germline values: CDR1 SQVTM, CDR2 ANQGSEA. CDR3 in DNA: TGCAGCGTCCTGACGGGGACATCCAACACCATATATTTT. Translation gives CSVLTGTSNTIYF.

The chain carries TRBV6-5 and TRBJ1-2; D unresolved. Germline CDR1 is MNHEY and CDR2 is SVGAGI. CDR3 size: 15 residues. V lost 5 bases to trimming and J lost 5 bases, with 18 bases between them. The CDR3 nucleotides are TGTGCCAGCAGTCACCTGCTAGAGGGTCGGTATGGCTACACCTTC. It specifies CASSHLLEGRYGYTF.

The rearrangement links TRBV7-6 to TRBJ1-2, with 8 positions matching TRBD1. This CDR3 has 14 amino acids. Germline V gene data show CDR1 as SGHVS and CDR2 as FNYEAQ. The J segment lost 4 bases and the V segment lost 5 bases, leaving 6 bases of the junction unmatched. CDR3 in amino acids: CASSDRGPGYGYTF. The CDR3 bases are TGTGCCAGCAGCGACAGGGGTCCGGGCTATGGCTACACCTTC.

The gene calls are TRBV2 and TRBJ2-7; a possible D gene is TRBD1 (5 bases). The CDR3 is 8 amino acids. Germline CDR1 is SNHLY and CDR2 is FYNNEI. As DNA, the CDR3 is TGTGCCAGCACCCCAGGGTGGGTC. Translation gives CASTPGWV.

The chain is built from TRBV6-5 and TRBJ1-5; 9 bases are shared with TRBD1. From germline, CDR1 is MNHEY and CDR2 SVGAGI. Trimming removed 7 bases from V and 3 bases from J; junction bases left unmatched: 7. This CDR3 comprises 15 residues. CDR3 protein: CASKRDRVLNQPQHF. CDR3 sequence (DNA): TGTGCCAGCAAACGGGACAGGGTGCTCAATCAGCCCCAGCATTTT.

The rearrangement joins TRBV7-7 to TRBJ2-2; 7 bases agree with TRBD2. This CDR3 spans 17 amino acids. Germline V lookup: CDR1 SSHAT, CDR2 FNYEAQ (reference sequence). The ends lost 5 bases at V and 1 base at J; junction bases unmatched: 10. The CDR3 nucleotides are TGTGCCAGCAGCCCCCGGCCGGGGGAGGGGAACACCGGGGAGCTGTTTTTT. Translation: CASSPRPGEGNTGELFF. Drawing the rest from reference TRBV7-7 and TRBJ2-2, the complete variable domain is GAGVSQSPRYKVTKRGQDVTLRCDPISSHATLYWYQQALGQGPEFLTYFNYEAQPDKSGLPSDRFSAERPEGSISTLTIQRTEQRDSAMYRCASSPRPGEGNTGELFFGEGSRLTVL.

The chain recombines TRBV5-4 with TRBJ2-5; weak D call: TRBD1 (6 bases). The CDR3 extends over 14 amino acids. V was pared by 6 bases and J by 4 bases, with 16 bases between. Germline CDR1 is SGHNT and CDR2 is YYREEE (reference sequence). CDR3 protein: CASTARTRGETQYF. The CDR3 region has the DNA TGTGCCAGCACCGCCAGGACCAGGGGAGAGACCCAGTACTTC.

V is TRBV19 and J is TRBJ2-1; possible D gene TRBD2, 7 bases. The CDR3 is 17 residues long. Looked up from germline, CDR1 is LNHDA and CDR2 is SQIVND (reference sequence). Trimming shortened V by 3 bases and J by 4 bases, and 19 bases separated the two germline ends. The CDR3 sequence is CASSIRSAGANYNEQFF. The CDR3 DNA follows: TGTGCCAGTAGTATTCGATCGGCGGGGGCCAATTACAATGAGCAGTTCTTC. Based on the CDR3 plus reference TRBV19 and TRBJ2-1, the full variable domain is DGGITQSPKYLFRKEGQNVTLSCEQNLNHDAMYWYRQDPGQGLRLIYYSQIVNDFQKGDIAEGYSVSREKKESFPLTVTSAQKNPTAFYLCASSIRSAGANYNEQFFGPGTRLTVL.

The chain carries TRBV18 and TRBJ2-3; 11 nucleotides align to TRBD2. V dropped 0 bases and J dropped 2; count of bases not matched to a gene: 1. The CDR3 covers 16 residues. Germline CDR1 is KGHSH and CDR2 is LQKENI. This chain's CDR3 is CASSPPTSGTTDTQYF. CDR3 in DNA: TGTGCCAGCTCACCACCGACTAGCGGGACCACAGATACGCAGTATTTT.

This clone was found once. This chain joins TRBV11-2 and TRBJ2-3; the match to TRBD2 covers 9 bases. The CDR3 covers 15 residues. Germline assignment: CDR1 SGHAT and CDR2 FQNNGV. Germline trimming cut 1 base from V and 7 bases from J; bases unmatched to any gene: 6. The CDR3 loop reads CASSLGLAGMYTQYF. For the CDR3, the DNA is TGTGCCAGCAGCTTAGGGCTAGCGGGGATGTATACGCAGTATTTT.

The genes are TRBV11-3 and TRBJ2-7, with 11 bases aligning to TRBD1. Germline V lookup: CDR1 SGHNT, CDR2 YENEEA. The ends lost 4 bases at V and 3 bases at J; junction bases unmatched: 5. The CDR3 has 15 residues. Here the CDR3 DNA reads TGTGCCAGCAGCTCCGGGACAGGGGGAATCTACGAGCAGTACTTC. Its translation is CASSSGTGGIYEQYF.

The chain recombines TRBV2 with TRBJ2-1; D call uncertain. V shed 8 bases and J shed 4 bases, with 9 bases lying between them. Germline V gene lookup returns CDR1 SNHLY and CDR2 FYNNEI. The CDR3 sequence is 12 residues long. CDR3 loop: CASWFQYNEQFF. CDR3 in DNA: TGTGCCAGCTGGTTCCAGTACAATGAGCAGTTCTTC.

This chain uses TRBV6-5 with TRBJ1-2, with no clear D. Trimming left V 8 bases short and J 2 bases short, with 9 bases between. The CDR3 consists of 12 residues. Per germline, CDR1 MNHEY and CDR2 SVGAGI. The CDR3 sequence: CASSRQNYGYTF. The CDR3 DNA follows: TGTGCCAGCTCGCGGCAGAACTATGGCTACACCTTC.

The genes are TRBV6-5 and TRBJ2-1; D remains unclear. The V gene lost 7 bases and the J gene lost 8 bases, with 15 bases spanning the gap. Looked up from germline, CDR1 is MNHEY and CDR2 is SVGAGI. The CDR3 sequence is 13 residues long. Written as DNA, the CDR3 is TGTGCCAGCACCCTCCTAGAGCGCGATGAGCAGTTCTTC. Its protein product is CASTLLERDEQFF.

This clone occurred a few times. This rearrangement joins TRBV11-2 to TRBJ2-3; D call uncertain. Germline loops: CDR1 SGHAT, CDR2 FQNNGV. This CDR3 has 14 amino acids. Trimming took 1 base from V and 0 from J, leaving 5 bases between them. CDR3 sequence reads: CASSLVRSTDTQYF. The CDR3 nucleotides read TGTGCCAGCAGCTTAGTGAGGAGCACAGATACGCAGTATTTT.

This clone has more than one count but fewer than ten. The chain links TRBV6-6 to TRBJ1-2; 7 bases agree with TRBD1. CDR3 size: 14 residues. The V and J ends lost 10 bases and 7 bases, in that order; junction bases with no gene match: 15. The germline gives CDR1 MNHNY, CDR2 SVGAGI (reference sequence). The CDR3: CATKPGDAGGGYTF. CDR3 coding DNA: TGTGCCACCAAGCCGGGGGACGCAGGGGGTGGCTACACCTTC.

The genes are TRBV3-1 (or the pseudogene TRBV3-2) and TRBJ1-2; TRBD1 aligns across 8 bases. V dropped 0 bases and J dropped 7; count of bases not matched to a gene: 16. This CDR3 has 18 amino acids. Germline V CDR1 and CDR2: LGHDT, YNNKEL (reference sequence). The CDR3 nucleotides read TGTGCCAGCAGCCAAGATCCGGGCCACCAGGGGGCGCTTTCTGGCTACACCTTC. Its protein product is CASSQDPGHQGALSGYTF.

A note on this clone: Other DNA sequences in the same sample also yield this CDR3. Here the CDR3 DNA reads TGTGCCAGCAGCGTACGGGGATCTGGAAACACCATATATTTT. This encodes CASSVRGSGNTIYF. This chain uses TRBV9 with TRBJ1-3; D remains unclear. Germline-derived CDR1 and CDR2 are SGDLS and YYNGEE. V gave up 1 base and J gave up 1 base, with 6 bases separating them. The CDR3 extends over 14 amino acids.

This chain joins TRBV5-4 and TRBJ1-1, with D possibly being TRBD1 (6 bases). Germline loops: CDR1 SGHNT, CDR2 YYREEE (reference sequence). Trimming left V 3 bases short and J 0 bases short, with 9 bases between. The CDR3 runs 14 residues. The CDR3 DNA sequence: TGTGCCAGCAGCTCCGACAGGTTGAACACTGAAGCTTTCTTT. Encoded protein: CASSSDRLNTEAFF.

This chain connects TRBV18 to TRBJ2-6; TRBD1 aligns across 8 bases. The CDR3 covers 18 residues. V lost 4 bases to trimming and J lost 1 base; unmatched junction nucleotides: 9. From germline, CDR1 is KGHSH and CDR2 LQKENI. The CDR3 sequence: CASSLDRGLSSGANVLTF. In DNA, the CDR3 is TGTGCCAGCTCACTCGACAGGGGTTTGAGTTCTGGGGCCAACGTCCTGACTTTC.

This chain links TRBV29-1 with TRBJ1-2; D unresolved. V was trimmed by 0 bases and J by 6 bases, leaving 2 bases between them. The CDR3 runs 10 residues. From germline, CDR1 is SQVTM and CDR2 ANQGSEA. The CDR3 reads CSVEDNGYTF. DNA for the CDR3: TGCAGCGTTGAAGATAATGGCTACACCTTC.

The J gene is TRBJ2-7, the V gene TRBV18; the match to TRBD2 covers 9 bases. V lost 6 bases to trimming and J lost 1 base; unmatched junction nucleotides: 4. CDR3 size: 14 residues. Germline V gene sequence: CDR1 KGHSH, CDR2 LQKENI. CDR3 sequence reads: CASSGSGGSYEQYF. The CDR3 coding sequence is TGTGCCAGCTCGGGGAGCGGGGGGTCCTACGAGCAGTACTTC.

This rearrangement joins TRBV20-1 to TRBJ2-4; D uncertain. In germline, CDR1 is DFQATT, CDR2 SNEGSKA (reference sequence). This CDR3 contains 12 residues. V was cut by 3 bases and J by 4 bases, with 7 bases left in between. DNA for the CDR3: TGCAGTGCTAGTCCTGTGAAAAACATTCAGTACTTC. It is translated as CSASPVKNIQYF.